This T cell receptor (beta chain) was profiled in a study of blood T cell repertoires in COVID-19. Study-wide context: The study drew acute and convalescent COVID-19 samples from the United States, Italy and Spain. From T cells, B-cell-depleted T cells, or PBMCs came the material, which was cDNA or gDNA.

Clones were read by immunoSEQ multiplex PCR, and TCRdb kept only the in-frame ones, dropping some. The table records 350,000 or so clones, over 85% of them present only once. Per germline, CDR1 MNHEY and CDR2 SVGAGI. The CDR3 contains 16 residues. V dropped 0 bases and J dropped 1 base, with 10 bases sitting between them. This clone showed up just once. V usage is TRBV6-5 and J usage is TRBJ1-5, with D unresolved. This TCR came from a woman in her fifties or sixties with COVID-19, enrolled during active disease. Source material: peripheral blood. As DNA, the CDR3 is TGTGCCAGCAGTTACTCTGGCCTCAGAAGCAATCAGCCCCAGCATTTT. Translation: CASSYSGLRSNQPQHF.